A selection of T cell receptor beta chains follows, all from one sample in a study of T cell responses to AZD1222 COVID-19 vaccine. Produced via immunoSEQ multiplex PCR; TCRdb's table is partial and in-frame only. This table has about 150,000 clones, less than 90% appearing once. This material consisted of peripheral blood, taken after recovery from COVID-19. Receptors originate from an adult who had recovered from COVID-19. Each CDR3 is given with its conserved first and last residue. Fields, in order: clone size, D gene, V gene, J gene, CDR3 protein, CDR3 DNA. The D gene is left open where the match is weak. Clone size is shown for a subset of rows, as once, few, many or a class of expanded clone.

.	.	TRBV5-1	TRBJ2-3	CASSLGPWTGQDTQYF	TGCGCCAGCAGCTTGGGGCCTTGGACTGGACAAGATACGCAGTATTTT
.	.	TRBV2	TRBJ2-3	CASSREIMQYF	TGTGCCAGCAGTAGGGAAATAATGCAGTATTTT
.	.	TRBV5-4	TRBJ2-7	CASSLEEGRSEQYF	TGTGCCAGCAGCTTGGAGGAGGGTAGGAGCGAGCAGTACTTC
once	.	TRBV9	TRBJ2-5	CASSVDFRDGETQYF	TGTGCCAGCAGCGTAGATTTTAGGGACGGAGAGACCCAGTACTTC
.	.	TRBV3-1/TRBV3-2	TRBJ1-5	CASSQGGAGQPQHF	TGTGCCAGCAGCCAAGGGGGGGCAGGACAGCCCCAGCATTTT
.	.	TRBV28	TRBJ1-5	CASHGNQPQHF	TGTGCCAGCCATGGAAATCAGCCCCAGCATTTT
.	.	TRBV9	TRBJ1-3	CASSAFSGSGNTIYF	TGTGCCAGCAGCGCCTTTTCGGGCTCTGGAAACACCATATATTTT
.	.	TRBV5-5	TRBJ2-3	CASSEQNTDTQYF	TGTGCCAGCAGCGAACAGAACACAGATACGCAGTATTTT
.	TRBD1	TRBV7-9	TRBJ1-2	CASTLQGATGYTF	TGTGCCAGCACCCTACAGGGGGCGACGGGCTACACCTTC
.	.	TRBV12-3/TRBV12-4	TRBJ1-1	CASTKGITEAFF	TGTGCCAGCACCAAGGGTATCACTGAAGCTTTCTTT